These 30 T cell receptor beta chains were all obtained from the same sample, sequenced in a study of blood T cell repertoires in COVID-19. Assay used: immunoSEQ multiplex PCR; TCRdb lists only in-frame clones, some missing. The sample holds approximately 100,000 clones, roughly 83% seen once. The specimen was peripheral blood. The receptors stem from an older woman with acute or convalescent COVID-19.

The CDR3 spells CASSSGTSGRGSSYNEQFF. The CDR3 DNA sequence: TGTGCCAGCAGCTCCGGGACTAGCGGGAGGGGTAGCTCCTACAATGAGCAGTTCTTC. The chain recombines TRBV5-8 with TRBJ2-1; TRBD2 matches at 16 bases. J gave up 0 bases and V 3 bases, and 6 bases lay outside the gene matches. CDR1 and CDR2 (germline): SGHTS, YDEGEE. CDR3 size: 19 residues.

The V and J genes are TRBV14 and TRBJ2-2; perhaps TRBD2 as D (7 bases). V gave up 1 base and J gave up 2 bases, with 14 bases separating them. The CDR3 is 17 amino acids. CDR1 is SGHDN and CDR2 is FVKESK in the germline V gene. The CDR3 loop is CASSQALGGTNTGELFF. CDR3 bases: TGTGCCAGCAGCCAAGCCCTCGGGGGGACAAACACCGGGGAGCTGTTTTTT.

The chain joins TRBV18 to TRBJ1-3; the D is unclear. Trimming shortened V by 4 bases and J by 1 base, and 14 bases separated the two germline ends. Germline loops: CDR1 KGHSH, CDR2 LQKENI. The CDR3 is made up of 16 amino acids. The CDR3 DNA follows: TGTGCCAGCTCACTCCTGTACGCGGTATCTGGAAACACCATATATTTT. As protein: CASSLLYAVSGNTIYF.

The chain combines TRBV6-5 with TRBJ1-2, with TRBD1 matching 7 bases. Per the germline V gene, CDR1 is MNHEY and CDR2 is SVGAGI. The CDR3 covers 15 residues. Unmatched junction bases numbered 7, after V lost 6 bases and J lost 0 bases. The CDR3 is CASSRGQDSNYGYTF. The DNA of the CDR3 is TGTGCCAGCAGCCGAGGACAGGATTCTAACTATGGCTACACCTTC.

This chain uses TRBV2 with TRBJ2-7, with 12 nucleotides matching TRBD2. Per germline, CDR1 SNHLY and CDR2 FYNNEI. The V segment lost 7 bases and the J segment 2 bases; nucleotides outside the gene matches: 6. CDR3 length: 15 residues. The CDR3 DNA is TGTGCCAGCACCCCGGGACTAGCGGGTACCTACGAGCAGTACTTC. Protein sequence: CASTPGLAGTYEQYF.

V usage is TRBV3-1 (or the pseudogene TRBV3-2) and J usage is TRBJ1-5; D call uncertain. Germline assignment: CDR1 LGHDT and CDR2 YNNKEL (reference sequence). Trimming pared 4 bases from V and 4 bases from J, leaving 8 bases between. The CDR3 covers 13 residues. The CDR3 spells CASSPAINQPQHF. The CDR3 DNA is TGTGCCAGCAGCCCCGCTATAAATCAGCCCCAGCATTTT.

CDR3 residues: CAISESPPGQGNGYTF. DNA of the CDR3: TGTGCCATCAGTGAGTCGCCCCCGGGACAGGGTAATGGCTACACCTTC. The chain joins TRBV10-3 to TRBJ1-2; TRBD1 aligns across 9 bases. Trimming took 0 bases from V and 6 from J; bases not matched to a gene: 8. The CDR3 is made up of 16 amino acids. Germline lookup yields CDR1 ENHRY and CDR2 SYGVKD.

The chain is built from TRBV28 and TRBJ2-7, with TRBD1 matching over 7 bases. Germline CDR1 reads MDHEN; CDR2 reads SYDVKM. This CDR3 spans 12 amino acids. V shed 5 bases, J shed 7 bases, and the junction held 5 bases outside the gene matches. CDR3 amino acids: CASSPTGLEQYF. The CDR3 DNA follows: TGTGCCAGCAGTCCGACAGGGTTAGAGCAGTACTTC.

The chain carries TRBV7-2 and TRBJ1-4; 7 nucleotides line up with TRBD1. From germline, CDR1 is SGHTA and CDR2 FQGNSA. The CDR3 totals 14 residues. V lost 5 bases to trimming and J lost 8 bases; unmatched junction nucleotides: 8. The CDR3 loop is CASSPGGPREKLFF. DNA of the CDR3: TGTGCCAGCAGCCCAGGGGGGCCTCGGGAAAAACTGTTTTTT.

The count of this clone is one. The chain joins TRBV7-3 to TRBJ2-7; TRBD1 agrees at 9 bases. CDR1 and CDR2 from the germline V gene are SGHTA and FQGTGA. Losses at the gene ends were 7 bases for V and 3 bases for J; bases not matched to a gene: 7. The CDR3 covers 14 residues. The CDR3 DNA reads as TGTGCCAGCACCGCCGCGGACAGGGGCTACGAGCAGTACTTC. This translates into CASTAADRGYEQYF.

J is TRBJ2-2 and V is TRBV5-6; D might be TRBD1 (5 bases). Germline V gives CDR1 SGHDT, CDR2 YYEEEE. V lost 2 bases and J 1 base, leaving 6 bases between the germline ends. CDR3 size: 14 residues. CDR3 sequence (DNA): TGTGCCAGCAGCTTAGGACAGAACACCGGGGAGCTGTTTTTT. This sequence encodes CASSLGQNTGELFF. Based on the CDR3 plus reference TRBV5-6 and TRBJ2-2, the full variable domain is DAGVTQSPTHLIKTRGQQVTLRCSPKSGHDTVSWYQQALGQGPQFIFQYYEEEERQRGNFPDRFSGHQFPNYSSELNVNALLLGDSALYLCASSLGQNTGELFFGEGSRLTVL.

This clone turned up a few times. V gene TRBV5-1 combines with J gene TRBJ2-2, with D unclear. The CDR3 spans 14 residues. Trimming cost V 4 bases and J 1 base, with 8 bases left between them. CDR1 and CDR2 (germline): SGHRS, YFSETQ. CDR3 sequence reads: CASSASGNTGELFF. CDR3 in DNA: TGCGCCAGCAGCGCGTCGGGGAACACCGGGGAGCTGTTTTTT.

The chain carries TRBV4-3 and TRBJ1-1; unclear D gene. The V gene lost 0 bases and the J gene lost 1 base, with 9 bases spanning the gap. The CDR3 runs to 15 residues. Germline V gives CDR1 LGHNA, CDR2 YSLEER. The CDR3 loop reads CASSQEGTGNTEAFF. The CDR3 nucleotides read TGCGCCAGCAGCCAAGAAGGCACGGGGAACACTGAAGCTTTCTTT.

The chain links TRBV5-6 to TRBJ1-1, with D possibly TRBD1 on 6 matching bases. The V end lost 6 bases, the J end lost 5 bases, and 14 bases lay between the germline ends. In germline, CDR1 is SGHDT, CDR2 YYEEEE. This CDR3 region has 13 residues. In nucleotides, the CDR3 is TGTGCCAGCACCCGGAGGGGGGGTACTGAAGCTTTCTTT. This sequence encodes CASTRRGGTEAFF.

The chain carries TRBV7-2 and TRBJ2-1; 8 bases fit TRBD2. The germline V gene encodes CDR1 SGHTA and CDR2 FQGNSA. The CDR3 has 17 amino acids. Unmatched junction bases numbered 12, after V lost 2 bases and J lost 6 bases. The DNA of the CDR3 is TGTGCCAGCAGCTTATCGGGCGGGGGGACGATCGGCAATGAGCAGTTCTTC. It yields the protein CASSLSGGGTIGNEQFF.

V gene TRBV7-2 combines with J gene TRBJ2-1; the match to TRBD2 covers 14 bases. V trimming: 3 bases; J trimming: 7 bases; junction bases outside the gene matches: 14. Germline CDR1 reads SGHTA; CDR2 reads FQGNSA. The CDR3 is made up of 19 amino acids. CDR3 sequence reads: CASSFAGTSGSPRGNEQFF. In nucleotides, the CDR3 is TGTGCCAGCAGCTTTGCCGGGACTAGCGGGAGCCCCAGGGGGAATGAGCAGTTCTTC.

This clone was found a few times. This sample also contains other DNA sequences that code for the same CDR3. The V gene is TRBV29-1, the J gene TRBJ1-4; 10 bases agree with TRBD1. Germline CDR1 reads SQVTM; CDR2 reads ANQGSEA. This CDR3 region has 12 residues. V shed 7 bases and J 8 bases; nucleotides not matched to a gene: 4. The CDR3 reads CSARTGGEKLFF. For the CDR3, the DNA is TGCAGCGCACGGACAGGGGGGGAAAAACTGTTTTTT.

The chain combines TRBV10-3 with TRBJ2-7; 8 nucleotides line up with TRBD1. Germline loops: CDR1 ENHRY, CDR2 SYGVKD. The junction had 8 bases not matched to a gene; V was cut back by 3 bases and J by 4 bases. The CDR3 runs 15 residues. The CDR3 protein is CAISDRTGIVYEQYF. Here the CDR3 DNA reads TGTGCCATCAGTGACAGGACAGGGATTGTGTACGAGCAGTACTTC.

The chain joins TRBV4-2 to TRBJ2-5, with 11 bases matching TRBD2. The CDR3 is 17 residues long. Unmatched junction bases numbered 8, after V lost 0 bases and J lost 5 bases. Germline loops: CDR1 LGHNA, CDR2 YNFKEQ. The CDR3 nucleotides read TGTGCCAGCAGCCAAGAGGGGGGACTAGCGGTAGCCGAGACCCAGTACTTC. This codes for CASSQEGGLAVAETQYF.

The chain employs TRBV14 and TRBJ1-1; D is possibly TRBD1 (5 bases). Germline values: CDR1 SGHDN, CDR2 FVKESK. The germline V and J ends were trimmed by 1 base and 7 bases, with 22 bases remaining between them. The CDR3 length is 17 residues. CDR3 protein: CASSQALNSLQDSEAFF. The CDR3 nucleotides read TGTGCCAGCAGCCAAGCCCTCAACTCCCTCCAAGACAGTGAAGCTTTCTTT.

This clone showed up just once. The V and J genes are TRBV29-1 and TRBJ1-1; D is undetermined. Trimming shortened V by 4 bases and J by 11 bases, and 14 bases separated the two germline ends. Germline V gene lookup returns CDR1 SQVTM and CDR2 ANQGSEA. The CDR3 is 11 amino acids. CDR3 loop: CSVGEGGIAFF. Here the CDR3 DNA reads TGCAGCGTTGGGGAGGGAGGCATCGCTTTCTTT. Using reference TRBV29-1 and TRBJ1-1 for the parts outside the CDR3, the full variable domain is SAVISQKPSRDICQRGTSLTIQCQVDSQVTMMFWYRQQPGQSLTLIATANQGSEATYESGFVIDKFPISRPNLTFSTLTVSNMSPEDSSIYLCSVGEGGIAFFGQGTRLTVV.

The chain joins TRBV6-2 or TRBV6-3 to TRBJ2-3, with D hard to call. Germline lookup yields CDR1 MNHEY and CDR2 SVGEGT. The V end was cut by 1 base, the J end by 4 bases, with 6 bases between. CDR3 length equals 13 residues. The CDR3 sequence is CASSYFHSDTQYF. The CDR3 bases are TGTGCCAGCAGTTACTTCCATTCAGATACGCAGTATTTT.

The J gene is TRBJ1-1, the V gene TRBV5-6; 9 nucleotides agree with TRBD1. The V gene's germline CDR1 is SGHDT and CDR2 YYEEEE. V trimming: 4 bases; J trimming: 5 bases; junction bases outside the gene matches: 9. There are 15 residues in the CDR3. The CDR3 DNA sequence: TGTGCCAGCAGCCGGCCGGGACAGGGTGGTACTGAAGCTTTCTTT. It yields the protein CASSRPGQGGTEAFF.

V is TRBV30 and J is TRBJ2-4, with TRBD1 identical over 9 bases. This CDR3 region has 15 residues. Germline V CDR1 and CDR2: GTSNPN, SVGIG (reference sequence). The V segment lost 5 bases and the J segment 7 bases; nucleotides outside the gene matches: 12. CDR3 bases: TGTGCCTGGTCCGGGACAGGGAAAATAGGGAACATTCAGTACTTC. Translation: CAWSGTGKIGNIQYF.

This chain links TRBV28 with TRBJ1-5; D not certain. CDR1 is MDHEN and CDR2 is SYDVKM in the germline V gene. Between the trimmed V and J ends, which lost 6 bases and 6 bases, there was a span of 15 bases. The CDR3 totals 14 residues. DNA of the CDR3: TGTGCCAGCAGAGTGGTCCGTCGGGGTCAGCCCCAGCATTTT. Translation: CASRVVRRGQPQHF.

The chain combines TRBV19 with TRBJ2-5; 10 nucleotides line up with TRBD2. Trimming cost V 3 bases and J 2 bases; bases outside gene matches: 9. Germline CDR1 LNHDA, CDR2 SQIVND (reference sequence). This CDR3 comprises 17 residues. The CDR3 region has the DNA TGTGCCAGTAGTATTAAGCGGGGGGGAAGATCGCAAGAGACCCAGTACTTC. It translates to CASSIKRGGRSQETQYF.

This clone was found once. The rearrangement uses TRBV6-5 and TRBJ1-1; TRBD1 might be the D (6 bases). V lost 7 bases and J 0 bases, leaving 15 bases between the germline ends. This CDR3 has 15 residues. CDR1 and CDR2 (germline): MNHEY, SVGAGI. CDR3 region: CASTLSDRLNTEAFF. CDR3 nucleotide sequence: TGTGCCAGCACCCTCTCTGACAGGTTGAACACTGAAGCTTTCTTT.

The V and J genes are TRBV4-1 and TRBJ1-5; D remains unclear. In germline, CDR1 is MGHRA, CDR2 YSYEKL. V lost 2 bases, J lost 1 base, and 9 bases lay in between. This CDR3 is built from 15 residues. CDR3 nucleotides: TGCGCCAGCAGCCAATATATTCGGAGCAATCAGCCCCAGCATTTT. Its translation: CASSQYIRSNQPQHF.

J is TRBJ1-1 and V is TRBV6-5; D may be TRBD1 (6 bases). V was shortened by 3 bases and J by 5 bases, with 13 bases between the two germline ends. CDR1 and CDR2 from the germline V gene are MNHEY and SVGAGI. This CDR3 contains 14 residues. The CDR3 reads CASSYTRGGTEAFF. CDR3 DNA sequence: TGTGCCAGCAGTTATACCAGGGGCGGGACTGAAGCTTTCTTT.

This clone was observed a handful of times. V usage is TRBV7-8 and J usage is TRBJ2-5, with TRBD2 identical over 9 bases. V shed 1 base and J 2 bases; nucleotides not matched to a gene: 5. The length of the CDR3 is 16 residues. Germline values: CDR1 SGHVS, CDR2 FQNEAQ. The CDR3 DNA follows: TGTGCCAGCAGCTTAGTTACTAGCGGGTCACAAGAGACCCAGTACTTC. This codes for CASSLVTSGSQETQYF.